Given below is one T cell receptor (beta chain) in context. The data belong to a study of control samples from healthy donors and cancer patients. The repertoire was sequenced with immunoSEQ multiplex PCR; TCRdb's copy has only in-frame clones and lacks some. The sample has approximately 110,000 clones, more than 85% seen once. Trimming cost V 5 bases and J 4 bases, with 11 bases left between them. The CDR3 consists of 12 residues. CDR1 SQVTM and CDR2 ANQGSEA come from the germline V gene. The sample consisted of blood. The sequence derives from a woman aged 45 to 65 in good health. This chain joins TRBV29-1 and TRBJ1-2; no clear D. For the CDR3, the DNA is TGCAGCGTTCCAGCGGGTATCTATGGCTACACCTTC. Encoded protein: CSVPAGIYGYTF.